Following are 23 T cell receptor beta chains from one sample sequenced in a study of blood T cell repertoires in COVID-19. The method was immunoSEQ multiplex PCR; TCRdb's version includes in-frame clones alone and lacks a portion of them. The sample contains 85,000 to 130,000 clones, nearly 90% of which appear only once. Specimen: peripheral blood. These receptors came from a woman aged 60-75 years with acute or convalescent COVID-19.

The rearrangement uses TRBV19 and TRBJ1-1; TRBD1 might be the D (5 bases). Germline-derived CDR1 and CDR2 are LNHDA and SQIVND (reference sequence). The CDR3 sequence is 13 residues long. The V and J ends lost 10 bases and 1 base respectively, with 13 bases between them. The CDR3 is CATSGLPNTEAFF. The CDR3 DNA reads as TGTGCCACTTCGGGACTGCCGAACACTGAAGCTTTCTTT.

The CDR3 nucleotides are TGCGCCAGCAGCTTGGATGGGGGCAGGGCCTATGGCTACACCTTC. Its protein product is CASSLDGGRAYGYTF. The rearrangement links TRBV5-1 to TRBJ1-2, with a possible D match to TRBD1 (6 bases). The germline V gene encodes CDR1 SGHRS and CDR2 YFSETQ. The V end was cut by 0 bases, the J end by 4 bases, with 13 bases between. This CDR3 has 15 residues.

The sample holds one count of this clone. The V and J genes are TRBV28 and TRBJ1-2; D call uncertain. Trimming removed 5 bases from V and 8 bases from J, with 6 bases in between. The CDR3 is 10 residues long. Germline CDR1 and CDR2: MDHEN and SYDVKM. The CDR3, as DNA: TGTGCCAGCAGTAGAAGCGGCTACACCTTC. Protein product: CASSRSGYTF.

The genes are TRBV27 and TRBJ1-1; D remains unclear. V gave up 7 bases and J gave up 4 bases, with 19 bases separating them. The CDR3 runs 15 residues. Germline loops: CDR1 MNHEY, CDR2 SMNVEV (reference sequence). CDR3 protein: CASKFRVTLSTEAFF. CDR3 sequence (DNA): TGTGCCAGCAAATTCCGCGTTACGTTGAGCACTGAAGCTTTCTTT.

For the CDR3, the DNA is TGTGCCAGCTCACCTCAGGGGTGGGAGACCCAGTACTTC. It encodes CASSPQGWETQYF. The chain couples TRBV18 to TRBJ2-5, with D possibly being TRBD1 (6 bases). The CDR3 loop spans 13 amino acids. Looked up from germline, CDR1 is KGHSH and CDR2 is LQKENI. Trimming cost V 3 bases and J 5 bases, with 10 bases left between them.

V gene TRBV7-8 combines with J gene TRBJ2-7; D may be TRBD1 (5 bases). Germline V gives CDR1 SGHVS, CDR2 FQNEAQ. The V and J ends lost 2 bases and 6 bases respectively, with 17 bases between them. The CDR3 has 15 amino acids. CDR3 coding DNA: TGTGCCAGCAGCTTACCGCAGGGTCAGTACCGCGAGCAGTACTTC. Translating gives CASSLPQGQYREQYF.

The chain's CDR3 is CASSQEGNQGTLSGANVLTF. The CDR3 DNA reads TGTGCCAGCAGCCAAGAAGGTAATCAGGGCACACTCTCTGGGGCCAACGTCCTGACTTTC. The chain combines TRBV4-2 with TRBJ2-6; tentatively, D is TRBD1 (5 bases). The CDR3 is 20 amino acids. Trimming removed 0 bases at V and 0 bases at J, with 18 bases between. Germline V lookup: CDR1 LGHNA, CDR2 YNFKEQ.

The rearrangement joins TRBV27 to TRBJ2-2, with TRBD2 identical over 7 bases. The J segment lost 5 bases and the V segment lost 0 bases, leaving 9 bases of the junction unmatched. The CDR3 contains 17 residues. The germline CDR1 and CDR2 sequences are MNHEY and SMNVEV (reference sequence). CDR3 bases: TGTGCCAGCAGTTTATCGCCAAGCGGGATGTGGACCGGGGAGCTGTTTTTT. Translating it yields CASSLSPSGMWTGELFF.

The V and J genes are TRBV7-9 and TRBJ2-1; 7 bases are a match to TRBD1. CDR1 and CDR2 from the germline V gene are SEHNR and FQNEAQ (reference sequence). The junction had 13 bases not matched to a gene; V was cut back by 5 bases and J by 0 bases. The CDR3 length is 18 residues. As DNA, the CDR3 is TGTGCCAGCAGCCCAGAGGGGGCGATCACAAGCTCCTACAATGAGCAGTTCTTC. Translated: CASSPEGAITSSYNEQFF.

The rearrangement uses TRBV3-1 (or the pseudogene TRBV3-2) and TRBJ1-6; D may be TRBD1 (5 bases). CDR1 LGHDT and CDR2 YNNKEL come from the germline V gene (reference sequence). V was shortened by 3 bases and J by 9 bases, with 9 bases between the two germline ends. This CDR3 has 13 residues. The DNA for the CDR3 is TGTGCCAGCAGCCAGGGGAGGGGTTCACCCCTCCACTTT. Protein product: CASSQGRGSPLHF.

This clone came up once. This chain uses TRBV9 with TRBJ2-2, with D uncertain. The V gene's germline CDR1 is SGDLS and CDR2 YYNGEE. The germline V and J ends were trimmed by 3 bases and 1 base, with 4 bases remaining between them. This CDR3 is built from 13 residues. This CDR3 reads CASSGLNTGELFF. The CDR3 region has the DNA TGTGCCAGCAGCGGACTGAACACCGGGGAGCTGTTTTTT.

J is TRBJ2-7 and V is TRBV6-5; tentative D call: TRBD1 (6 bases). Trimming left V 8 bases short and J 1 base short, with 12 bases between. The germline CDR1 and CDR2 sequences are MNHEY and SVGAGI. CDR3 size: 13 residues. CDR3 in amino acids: CASGTGPSYEQYV. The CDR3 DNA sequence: TGTGCCAGCGGAACAGGGCCTTCCTACGAGCAGTACGTC.

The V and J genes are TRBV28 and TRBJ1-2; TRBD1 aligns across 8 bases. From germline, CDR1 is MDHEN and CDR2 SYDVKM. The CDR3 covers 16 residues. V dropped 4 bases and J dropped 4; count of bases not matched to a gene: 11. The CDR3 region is CASSSQGAGLGYGYTF. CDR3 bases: TGTGCCAGCAGTTCCCAGGGGGCAGGATTAGGCTATGGCTACACCTTC.

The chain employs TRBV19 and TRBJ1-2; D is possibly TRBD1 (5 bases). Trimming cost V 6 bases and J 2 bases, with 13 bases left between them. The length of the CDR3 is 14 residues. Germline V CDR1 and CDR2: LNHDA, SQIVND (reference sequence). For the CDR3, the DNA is TGTGCCAGTAGGTACCCGACAGAGAACTATGGCTACACCTTC. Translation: CASRYPTENYGYTF.

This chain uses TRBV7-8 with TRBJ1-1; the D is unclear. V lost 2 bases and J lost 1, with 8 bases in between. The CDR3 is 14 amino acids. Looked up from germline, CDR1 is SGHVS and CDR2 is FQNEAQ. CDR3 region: CASSLRETNTEAFF. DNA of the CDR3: TGTGCCAGCAGCTTACGGGAGACGAACACTGAAGCTTTCTTT.

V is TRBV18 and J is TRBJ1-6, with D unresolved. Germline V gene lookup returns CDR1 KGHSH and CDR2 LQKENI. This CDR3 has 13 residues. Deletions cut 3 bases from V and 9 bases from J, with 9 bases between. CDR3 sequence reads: CASSPQEISPLHF. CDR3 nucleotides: TGTGCCAGCTCACCCCAGGAAATTTCACCCCTCCACTTT.

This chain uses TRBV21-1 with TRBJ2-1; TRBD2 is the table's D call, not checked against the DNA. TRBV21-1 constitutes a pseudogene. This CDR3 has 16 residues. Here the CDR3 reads CASSKCSLPVYNEQFF. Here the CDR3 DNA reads TGTGCCAGCAGCAAATGTAGCCTTCCGGTTTACAATGAGCAGTTCTTC.

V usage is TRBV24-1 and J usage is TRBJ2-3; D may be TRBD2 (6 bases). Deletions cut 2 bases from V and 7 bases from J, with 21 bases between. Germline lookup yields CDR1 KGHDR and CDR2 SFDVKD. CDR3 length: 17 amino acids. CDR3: CATSDSTLARERNTQYF. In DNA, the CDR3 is TGTGCCACCAGTGATTCTACTTTAGCACGGGAGAGGAATACGCAGTATTTT.

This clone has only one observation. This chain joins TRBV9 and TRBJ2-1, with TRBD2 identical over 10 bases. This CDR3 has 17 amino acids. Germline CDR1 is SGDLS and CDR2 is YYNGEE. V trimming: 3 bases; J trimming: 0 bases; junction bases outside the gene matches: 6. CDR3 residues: CASSGTSGPSSYNEQFF. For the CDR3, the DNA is TGTGCCAGCAGCGGGACTAGCGGCCCAAGCTCCTACAATGAGCAGTTCTTC.

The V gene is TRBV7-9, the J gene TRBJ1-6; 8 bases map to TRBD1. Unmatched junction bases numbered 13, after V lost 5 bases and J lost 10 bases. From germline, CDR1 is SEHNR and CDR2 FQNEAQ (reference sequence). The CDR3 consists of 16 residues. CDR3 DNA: TGTGCCAGCAGCACGACCCTCAGGGGGCTCGGATCACCCCTCCACTTT. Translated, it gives CASSTTLRGLGSPLHF. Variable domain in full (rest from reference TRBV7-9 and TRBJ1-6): DTGVSQNPRHKITKRGQNVTFRCDPISEHNRLYWYRQTLGQGPEFLTYFQNEAQLEKSRLLSDRFSAERPKGSFSTLEIQRTEQGDSAMYLCASSTTLRGLGSPLHFGNGTRLTVT.

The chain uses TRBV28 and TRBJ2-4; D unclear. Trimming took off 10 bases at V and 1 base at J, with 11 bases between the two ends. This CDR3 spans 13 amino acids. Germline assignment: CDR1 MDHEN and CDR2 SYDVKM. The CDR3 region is CATRPTAKNIQYF. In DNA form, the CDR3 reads TGTGCCACCCGCCCTACTGCCAAAAACATTCAGTACTTC.

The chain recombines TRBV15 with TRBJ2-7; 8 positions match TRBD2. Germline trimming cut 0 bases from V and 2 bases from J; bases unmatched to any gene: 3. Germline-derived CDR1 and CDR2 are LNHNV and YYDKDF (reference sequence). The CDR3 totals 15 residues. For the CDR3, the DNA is TGTGCCACCAGCAGAGATCGGGGGGGGACCTACGAGCAGTACGTC. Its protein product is CATSRDRGGTYEQYV.

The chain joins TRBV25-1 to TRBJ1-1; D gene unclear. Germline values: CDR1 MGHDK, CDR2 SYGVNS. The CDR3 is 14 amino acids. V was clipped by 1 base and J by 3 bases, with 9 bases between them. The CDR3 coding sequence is TGTGCCAGCAGTGAATCGGGTAGGCACACTGAAGCTTTCTTT. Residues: CASSESGRHTEAFF.